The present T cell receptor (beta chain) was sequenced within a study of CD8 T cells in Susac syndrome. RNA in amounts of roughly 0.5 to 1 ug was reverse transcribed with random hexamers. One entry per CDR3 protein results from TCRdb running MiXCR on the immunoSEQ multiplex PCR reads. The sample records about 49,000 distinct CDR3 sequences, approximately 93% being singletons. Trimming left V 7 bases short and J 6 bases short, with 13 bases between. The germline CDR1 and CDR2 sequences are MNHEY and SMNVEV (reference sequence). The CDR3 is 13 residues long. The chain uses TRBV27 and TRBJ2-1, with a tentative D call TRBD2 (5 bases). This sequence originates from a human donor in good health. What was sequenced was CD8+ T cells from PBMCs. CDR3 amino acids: CASTRGLGNEQFF. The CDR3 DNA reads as TGTGCCAGCACTCGGGGTCTAGGCAATGAGCAGTTCTTC.